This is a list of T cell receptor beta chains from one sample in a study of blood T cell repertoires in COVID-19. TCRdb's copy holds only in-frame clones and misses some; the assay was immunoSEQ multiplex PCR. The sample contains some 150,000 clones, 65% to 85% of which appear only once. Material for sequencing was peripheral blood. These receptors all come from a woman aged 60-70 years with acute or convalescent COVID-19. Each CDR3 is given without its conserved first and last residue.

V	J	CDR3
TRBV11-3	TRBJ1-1	ASSLQGWNTEAF
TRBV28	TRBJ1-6	ASSNHMGWRGPKGSPLH
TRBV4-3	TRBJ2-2	ASSPIADTGELF
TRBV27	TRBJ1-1	ASSLREGQMNTEAF
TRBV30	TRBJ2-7	AWSERWRRNYEQY
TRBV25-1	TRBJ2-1	ASSLLAGENNEQF
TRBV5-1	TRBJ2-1	ASSGISSVLF
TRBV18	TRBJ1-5	ASSPGTGNQPQH
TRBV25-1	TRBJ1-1	ASSVTGYTEAF
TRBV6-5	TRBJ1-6	ASRAGTGGSPLH
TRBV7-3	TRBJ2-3	ASSLTGTDTQY
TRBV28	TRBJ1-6	ASNGVLFSSPLH
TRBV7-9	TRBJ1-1	ASSSTRPEAFGTEAF
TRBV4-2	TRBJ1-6	ASSPNFDRGLSPLH
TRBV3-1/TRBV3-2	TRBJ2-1	ASSQLDFEQF
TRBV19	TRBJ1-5	ASSEQGGRNQPQH
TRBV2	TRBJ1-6	ASSEISDLGSPLH
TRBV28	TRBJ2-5	ASSVAGQGGETQY
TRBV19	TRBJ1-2	ASSNSGTGANYGYT
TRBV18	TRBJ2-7	ASSPLSGRGPYEQY
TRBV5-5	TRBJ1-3	ASSRLGTGAGSGNTIY
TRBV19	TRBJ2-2	ASRPGQGLTGELF
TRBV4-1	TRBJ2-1	ASSPREQAYNEQF
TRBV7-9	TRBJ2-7	ASSPGTGVLYEQY